This T cell receptor beta chain was recorded in a study of blood T cell repertoires in COVID-19. About the research overall: The United States, Italy and Spain supplied acute and convalescent COVID-19 samples.

Profiled with immunoSEQ multiplex PCR; TCRdb holds only in-frame clones, not every one. The sample contains roughly 100,000 clones, about 87% of which appear only once. Germline values: CDR1 LNHDA, CDR2 SQIVND (reference sequence). This CDR3 region has 13 residues. V lost 5 bases, J lost 4 bases, and 11 bases lay in between. The specimen was peripheral blood. The TCR sequence derives from a man aged 45-65 years with active or convalescent COVID-19. The chain employs TRBV19 and TRBJ1-2; D not certain. The CDR3 is CASSPPERYGYTF. As DNA, the CDR3 is TGTGCCAGTAGTCCTCCCGAGCGCTATGGCTACACCTTC.